Sequencing of this T cell receptor (beta chain) was carried out in a study of CD8 T cells in ankylosing spondylitis. Whole-study findings and limits: Some of these motif variants have turned up before, in reports on reactive arthritis synovial fluid and blood. Reports say disease-linked clones showed up significantly more in matched ankylosing spondylitis synovial fluid. CD8+ by phenotype, disease-linked clones were relatively rare in peripheral blood.

This clonotype showed up just a few times. The antigen remains unidentified. After removal of 7 bases from V and 2 bases from J, the junction contained 5 bases not matched to a gene. The CDR3 consists of 14 residues. Quantitative 5'-RACE with molecular barcodes was used to make the TCR beta libraries. One entry per CDR3 protein, called by TCRdb with MiXCR from the 5' RACE reads. This sample has fewer than 200,000 distinct CDR3 sequences, with about 20% found just once. The rearrangement uses TRBV12-3 or TRBV12-4 and TRBJ2-1; TRBD1 agrees at 7 bases. The sample comprised blood, either unsorted or a sorted T cell fraction (not recorded which). This clonotype was obtained from a male donor between 10 and 30 years old with ankylosing spondylitis or in good health (not recorded which). CDR3 sequence: CASNDRATYNEQFF. In nucleotides, the CDR3 is TGTGCCAGCAACGACAGGGCCACCTACAATGAGCAGTTCTTC.